This is a list of T cell receptor beta chains from one sample in a study of vaccination and CD4 T cells after COVID-19. What these receptors recognize is not known. TCRdb passed the PCR reads through MiXCR, listing each CDR3 protein once. The sample lists nearly 15,000 distinct CDR3 sequences, 26% occurring once. Sequences were obtained from cultured CD4+ T cells from blood. These receptors came from a human donor with COVID-19. Each CDR3 is given with its conserved first and last residue. D genes are given only for firm matches. Size values are once, few and many counts, or a class for expanded clones, and some rows have none.

size | length | D | J | V | DNA | CDR3
. | 12 | . | TRBJ2-2 | TRBV14 | TGTGCCAGCAGCCAAGCGACTGGGGGGCTGTTTTTT | CASSQATGGLFF
. | 13 | . | TRBJ2-5 | TRBV19 | TGTGCCAGTAGTATTCGAGCATACGAGACCCAGTACTTC | CASSIRAYETQYF
. | 18 | . | TRBJ2-2 | TRBV7-9 | TGTGCCAGCAGCTTAGGGGAAGGATGGGGGGCTAACACCGGGGAGCTGTTTTTT | CASSLGEGWGANTGELFF
few | 13 | TRBD1 | TRBJ2-5 | TRBV24-1 | TGTGCCACCGCAGGGGGCAGTCAAGAGACCCAGTACTTC | CATAGGSQETQYF
. | 13 | TRBD2 | TRBJ2-1 | TRBV30 | TGTGCCTGGAGCCCCGGGGGGGCCAATGAGCAGTTCTTC | CAWSPGGANEQFF
few | 14 | TRBD1 | TRBJ1-4 | TRBV20-1 | TGCAGTGCGATCGACCAGGGGGCGGGTGAAAAACTGTTTTTT | CSAIDQGAGEKLFF
. | 13 | . | TRBJ1-6 | TRBV7-2 | TGTGCCAGCAGCTTAGGGTTTACTTCACCCCTCCACTTT | CASSLGFTSPLHF
. | 16 | . | TRBJ1-6 | TRBV7-2 | TGTGCCAGCAGCTCCGACGGTGACAGACCGAATTCACCCCTCCACTTT | CASSSDGDRPNSPLHF
. | 18 | . | TRBJ2-1 | TRBV10-1 | TGCGCCAGCAGTGGATCTAGGGACGGCCAGAGCTCCTACAATGAGCAGTTCTTC | CASSGSRDGQSSYNEQFF
. | 15 | . | TRBJ2-7 | TRBV7-9 | TGCGCCAGCAGCTCCCAACTACAGGGACTGGTCGAGCAGTACTTC | CASSSQLQGLVEQYF